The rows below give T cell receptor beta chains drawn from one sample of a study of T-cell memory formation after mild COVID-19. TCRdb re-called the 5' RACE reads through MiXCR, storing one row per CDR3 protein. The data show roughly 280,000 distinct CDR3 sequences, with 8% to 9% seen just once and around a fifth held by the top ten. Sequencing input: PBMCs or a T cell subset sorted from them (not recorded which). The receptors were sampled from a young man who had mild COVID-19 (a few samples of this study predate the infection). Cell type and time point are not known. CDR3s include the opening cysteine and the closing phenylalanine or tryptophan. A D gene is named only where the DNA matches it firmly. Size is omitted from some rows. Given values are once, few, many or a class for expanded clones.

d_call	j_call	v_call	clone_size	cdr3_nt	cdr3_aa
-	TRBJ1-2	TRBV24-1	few	TGTGCCACCAGTCCCAGGGGACTTGGCTACACCTTC	CATSPRGLGYTF
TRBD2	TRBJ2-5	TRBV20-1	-	TGCAGTGCTATACTTCCGGGACTAGCTCGAGAGACCCAGTACTTC	CSAILPGLARETQYF
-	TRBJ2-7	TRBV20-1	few	TGCAGAGCGGTGGGGGACGCGGTAGGGCAGTACTTC	CRAVGDAVGQYF
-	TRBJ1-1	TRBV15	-	TGTGCCACCAGCAGTAACATAGGGGGCACTGAAGCTTTCTTT	CATSSNIGGTEAFF
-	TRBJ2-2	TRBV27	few	TGTGCCAGCAGTTCCGGGACCCGGGGGTCCGGGGAGCTGTTTTTT	CASSSGTRGSGELFF
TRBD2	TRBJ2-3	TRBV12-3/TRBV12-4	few	TGTGCCAGCAGTGCTCCGACTAGCGGGGGAAGGTCAGATACGCAGTATTTT	CASSAPTSGGRSDTQYF
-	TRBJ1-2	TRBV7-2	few	TGTGCCAGCAGCCCGGACCCGGACTATGGCTACACCTTC	CASSPDPDYGYTF
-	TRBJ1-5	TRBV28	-	TGTGCCAGCAGTTCGAGGCGGGGCAGGGGATCATATCAGCCCCAGCATTTT	CASSSRRGRGSYQPQHF
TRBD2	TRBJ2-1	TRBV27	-	TGTGCCAGCAGCGTCCGAGCGGGGGGTCCATTCAATGAGCAGTTCTTC	CASSVRAGGPFNEQFF
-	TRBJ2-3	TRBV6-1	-	TGTGCCAGCAGTGAAAGTCGGTTGGCCAGCACAGATACGCAGTATTTT	CASSESRLASTDTQYF
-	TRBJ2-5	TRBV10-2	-	TGCGCCAGCAGTGAACAGGCACAAGAGACCCAGTACTTC	CASSEQAQETQYF
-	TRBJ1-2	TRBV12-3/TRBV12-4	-	TGTGCCAGCAGCCTCGGGGGGGTGTCTGGACAGTATGGCTACACCTTC	CASSLGGVSGQYGYTF
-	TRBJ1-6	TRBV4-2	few	TGTGCCAGCAGCCAAGGTTCGGTGGCAGGGAGTAGGTCACCCCTCCACTTT	CASSQGSVAGSRSPLHF
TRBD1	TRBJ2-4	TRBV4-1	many	TGCGCCAGCAGCCGCGGACAGGGGTTCGCAACCAAAAACATTCAGTACTTC	CASSRGQGFATKNIQYF
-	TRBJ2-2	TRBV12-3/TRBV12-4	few	TGTGCCAGCAGGGGTGGGTCCGGCCGGGGGATCACCGGGGAGCTGTTTTTT	CASRGGSGRGITGELFF
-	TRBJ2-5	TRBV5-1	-	TGCGCCAGCAGCTTCGTCGGCGAACAAGAGACCCAGTACTTC	CASSFVGEQETQYF
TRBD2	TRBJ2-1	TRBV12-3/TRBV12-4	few	TGTGCCAGCAGTCCACGTGGGGGTAGCGGGGGGACCTACAATGAGCAGTTCTTC	CASSPRGGSGGTYNEQFF
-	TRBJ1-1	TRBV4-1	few	TGCGCCAGCAGCCAAACTCCCGGTCGAGAAAACACTGAAGCTTTCTTT	CASSQTPGRENTEAFF
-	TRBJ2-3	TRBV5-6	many	TGTGCCAGCAGCTTGGAGGAGGGCACAGATACGCAGTATTTT	CASSLEEGTDTQYF
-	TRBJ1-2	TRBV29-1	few	TGCAGCGTTGTCCGACGGGAAGGCTACACCTTC	CSVVRREGYTF
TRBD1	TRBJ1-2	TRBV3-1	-	TGTGCCAGCAGCCCAACGACAGGGGGATCCTATGGCTACACCTTC	CASSPTTGGSYGYTF
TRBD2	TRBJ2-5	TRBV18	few	TGTGCCAGCTCGGCGGGAGGGGAGGAGACCCAGTACTTC	CASSAGGEETQYF
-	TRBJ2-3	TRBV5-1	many	TGCGCCAGCAGCTTGGCCCCTCCGACTAGCACAGATACGCAGTATTTT	CASSLAPPTSTDTQYF
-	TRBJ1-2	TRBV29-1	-	TGCAGCGCTAGTATTGGGCCTCTGTATGGCTACACCTTC	CSASIGPLYGYTF
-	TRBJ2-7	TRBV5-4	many	TGTGCCAGCAGCTTTGGGTTTGACAGCCCATCCTACGAGCAGTACTTC	CASSFGFDSPSYEQYF
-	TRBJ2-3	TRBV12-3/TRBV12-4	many	TGTGCCAGCAGTTTAATGGGTAGGACCCTGGGTCCAGATACGCAGTATTTT	CASSLMGRTLGPDTQYF
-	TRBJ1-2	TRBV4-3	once	TGCGCCAGCAGCCCCGAGACTCGCCAGGGTGGTGGCTACACCTTC	CASSPETRQGGGYTF
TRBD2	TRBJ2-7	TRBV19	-	TGTGCCAGTCGCACCGGGGGGAGCTCCTACGAGCAGTACTTC	CASRTGGSSYEQYF
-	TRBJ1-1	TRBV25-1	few	TGTGCCAGCAGTTCTGGGGCGGACACTGAAGCTTTCTTT	CASSSGADTEAFF
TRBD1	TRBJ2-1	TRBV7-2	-	TGTGCCAGCAGCTTAGGGGGACAGGTTAATGAGCAGTTCTTC	CASSLGGQVNEQFF
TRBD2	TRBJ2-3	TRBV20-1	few	TGCAGTGCAGAGACCGGGACTAGCGGGGTCACAGATACGCAGTATTTT	CSAETGTSGVTDTQYF
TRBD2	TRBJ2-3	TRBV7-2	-	TGTGCCAGCAGCTTAGTGTTAGGACTAGCGGGGGGGCCACTGGATACGCAGTATTTT	CASSLVLGLAGGPLDTQYF
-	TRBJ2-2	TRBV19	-	TGTGCCAGTAGTATACTCGGGGAGCTGTTTTTT	CASSILGELFF